This paragraph reports one T cell receptor beta chain. Its matching antigen is unknown. Data came from immunoSEQ multiplex PCR; TCRdb stores just in-frame clones and leaves some out. This sample has around 300,000 clones, with about 80% found just once. This CDR3 has 17 residues. With 0 bases removed from V and 1 base from J, the gap between germline ends came to 15 bases. Germline CDR1 is SGHNT and CDR2 is YYREEE (reference sequence). The record originates from a study of cytotoxic CD8 clonotypes in ibrutinib-treated CLL. Study outcomes and limitations: Sampling times (in sustained-remission versus progressing patients) were not the same. Among the clonotypes, public ones were uncommon and contracted or held stable on treatment.

The V call is TRBV5-4, the J call TRBJ2-3; perhaps TRBD2 as D (6 bases). This receptor was obtained from a human donor with chronic lymphocytic leukemia. The sequencing here drew on PBMCs, taken before ibrutinib treatment. The CDR3 region has the DNA TGTGCCAGCAGCTTGGCTGTTAGCGGCTTGGGCACAGATACGCAGTATTTT. Translating gives CASSLAVSGLGTDTQYF. The variable domain in full, with the rest retrieved from reference TRBV5-4 and TRBJ2-3, is ETGVTQSPTHLIKTRGQQVTLRCSSQSGHNTVSWYQQALGQGPQFIFQYYREEENGRGNFPPRFSGLQFPNYSSELNVNALELDDSALYLCASSLAVSGLGTDTQYFGPGTRLTVL.